The present T cell receptor beta chain was sequenced within a study of blood T cell repertoires in COVID-19. As for the study in general: From T cells, B-cell-depleted T cells, or PBMCs came the material, which was cDNA or gDNA.

Method: immunoSEQ multiplex PCR; TCRdb's copy keeps in-frame clones and lacks some. The data show 270,000 or so clones, approximately 90% seen once. CDR1 is KGHSH and CDR2 is LQKENI in the germline V gene. V lost 3 bases and J lost 0; bases outside the gene matches: 5. CDR3 size: 17 residues. The chain carries TRBV18 and TRBJ1-3; 10 nucleotides line up with TRBD1. The sequencing input was PBMCs or T cells enriched from blood (not recorded which). This TCR came from a woman aged 40 to 50 with acute COVID-19. The CDR3 nucleotides are TGTGCCAGCTCACCGGTTCGGGACAGGGGCTCTGGAAACACCATATATTTT. Encoded protein: CASSPVRDRGSGNTIYF. The full variable domain, completed using reference TRBV18 and TRBJ1-3, is NAGVMQNPRHLVRRRGQEARLRCSPMKGHSHVYWYRQLPEEGLKFMVYLQKENIIDESGMPKERFSAEFPKEGPSILRIQQVVRGDSAAYFCASSPVRDRGSGNTIYFGEGSWLTVV.